This entry lists 19 T cell receptor beta chains sequenced from one sample in a study of blood T cells in healthy people across ages. The second PCR ran about 6 to 11 cycles with a sample-barcoded 5' primer and J-beta primers. MiXCR was run by TCRdb on the 5' RACE reads, yielding one entry per CDR3 protein. The repertoire holds around 1,100,000 distinct CDR3 sequences, with 30% to 40% as singletons. The sample taken for sequencing was blood. These receptors were collected from a man between 18 and 29 years old in good health.

This chain's CDR3 is CSARGSTNNEQFF. CDR3 DNA sequence: TGCAGTGCTAGAGGATCGACGAACAATGAGCAGTTCTTC. The V call is TRBV20-1, the J call TRBJ2-1; D gene ambiguous. The germline V gene has CDR1 DFQATT and CDR2 SNEGSKA (reference sequence). The V gene lost 1 base and the J gene lost 5 bases, with 9 bases spanning the gap. This CDR3 spans 13 amino acids.

To note about this clonotype: Relative to the germline gene, one junction end is altered; a read error may explain this. The chain combines TRBV20-1 with TRBJ2-3, with TRBD2 matching over 13 bases. The CDR3 runs 16 residues. Germline V gene sequence: CDR1 DFQATT, CDR2 SNEGSKA (reference sequence). The CDR3 is CSADRTSGGRTDRQYF. The DNA of the CDR3 is TGCAGTGCTGACCGGACTAGCGGGGGACGCACAGATAGGCAGTATTTT.

The chain couples TRBV6-6 to TRBJ2-6; no clear D gene. The CDR3 length is 14 residues. CDR1 is MNHNY, CDR2 SVGAGI, per germline (reference sequence). V lost 4 bases to trimming and J lost 4 bases, with 8 bases between them. The CDR3 nucleotides read TGTGCCAGCAGTTCTGGGCGGGGGGCCAACGTCCTGACTTTC. Translated, it gives CASSSGRGANVLTF.

There are a few counts of this clonotype. V and J are TRBV9 and TRBJ1-1, with a tentative D call TRBD1 (6 bases). The CDR3 is 14 residues long. From germline, CDR1 is SGDLS and CDR2 YYNGEE. The V gene lost 6 bases and the J gene lost 0 bases, with 12 bases spanning the gap. The CDR3 protein is CASNRGHLNTEAFF. The CDR3 DNA follows: TGTGCCAGCAACCGGGGGCACTTGAACACTGAAGCTTTCTTT.

V usage is TRBV2 and J usage is TRBJ1-1; D remains ambiguous. The CDR3 runs to 14 residues. In germline, CDR1 is SNHLY, CDR2 FYNNEI. V shed 7 bases and J shed 13 bases, with 25 bases lying between them. In DNA form, the CDR3 reads TGTGCCAGCATTAACTCGGGATTCCCCGTAGATGGTTTCTTT. It translates to CASINSGFPVDGFF. Full variable domain (remainder filled in from reference TRBV2 and TRBJ1-1): EPEVTQTPSHQVTQMGQEVILRCVPISNHLYFYWYRQILGQKVEFLVSFYNNEISEKSEIFDDQFSVERPDGSNFTLKIRSTKLEDSAMYFCASINSGFPVDGFFGQGTRLTVV.

The chain recombines TRBV7-2 with TRBJ2-3; possibly TRBD1 for D (6 bases). CDR3 length: 17 residues. Germline-derived CDR1 and CDR2 are SGHTA and FQGNSA. V dropped 0 bases and J dropped 3 bases, with 16 bases sitting between them. CDR3 region: CASSLADRALFTDTQYF. CDR3 nucleotides: TGTGCCAGCAGCTTAGCGGACAGAGCACTGTTTACAGATACGCAGTATTTT.

CDR3 amino acids: CASRDRGLAKNIQYF. CDR3 bases: TGTGCCAGCAGGGACAGGGGGCTTGCCAAAAACATTCAGTACTTC. The V gene is TRBV6-5, the J gene TRBJ2-4, with 11 positions matching TRBD1. CDR1 is MNHEY, CDR2 SVGAGI, per germline. The ends lost 6 bases at V and 1 base at J; junction bases unmatched: 2. The CDR3 is made up of 15 amino acids.

J is TRBJ1-1 and V is TRBV6-2 or TRBV6-3; 9 bases line up with TRBD1. Germline V gene sequence: CDR1 MNHEY, CDR2 SVGEGT. The V and J ends lost 10 bases and 7 bases, in that order; junction bases with no gene match: 10. CDR3 length: 13 amino acids. CDR3 amino acids: CATMDRGNGEAFF. In DNA, the CDR3 is TGTGCCACCATGGACAGGGGTAATGGTGAAGCTTTCTTT.

Only a few counts were recorded for this clonotype. The rearrangement uses TRBV5-1 and TRBJ1-6; weak D call: TRBD1 (5 bases). CDR1 and CDR2 (germline): SGHRS, YFSETQ. The CDR3 is made up of 14 amino acids. The V end lost 7 bases, the J end lost 8 bases, and 16 bases lay between the germline ends. The CDR3 bases are TGCGCCAGCCGTTTTTGGGGGTTGGATTCACCCCTCCACTTT. Its translation: CASRFWGLDSPLHF. The full variable domain, rest sourced from reference TRBV5-1 and TRBJ1-6, is KAGVTQTPRYLIKTRGQQVTLSCSPISGHRSVSWYQQTPGQGLQFLFEYFSETQRNKGNFPGRFSGRQFSNSRSEMNVSTLELGDSALYLCASRFWGLDSPLHFGNGTRLTVT.

This clonotype was seen a handful of times. The genes are TRBV4-1 and TRBJ2-1; unclear D gene. Trimming left V 0 bases short and J 0 bases short, with 9 bases between. Germline-derived CDR1 and CDR2 are MGHRA and YSYEKL. The CDR3 totals 16 residues. In DNA, the CDR3 is TGCGCCAGCAGCCAAGATTCCCCCAGCTCCTACAATGAGCAGTTCTTC. Its protein product is CASSQDSPSSYNEQFF.

The chain employs TRBV7-8 and TRBJ2-5; 9 bases fit TRBD1. The CDR3 extends over 15 amino acids. The germline CDR1 and CDR2 sequences are SGHVS and FQNEAQ. V shed 5 bases and J 11 bases; nucleotides not matched to a gene: 15. CDR3 coding DNA: TGTGCCAGCAGCAGTCGGGACAGGGCGGCAAATGAGCAGTACTTC. The encoded protein is CASSSRDRAANEQYF.

J is TRBJ2-4 and V is TRBV7-2; 9 bases map to TRBD1. The CDR3 spans 14 residues. The germline V gene encodes CDR1 SGHTA and CDR2 FQGNSA. V was clipped by 5 bases and J by 4 bases; unmatched bases: 3. The CDR3 sequence: CASSTGTGKNIQYF. CDR3 bases: TGTGCCAGCAGCACCGGGACAGGGAAAAACATTCAGTACTTC.

The V and J genes are TRBV9 and TRBJ1-1; no clear D gene. From germline, CDR1 is SGDLS and CDR2 YYNGEE. The ends were cut back, 0 bases at V and 0 bases at J, with 9 bases in the middle. The CDR3 runs 15 residues. The CDR3 sequence: CASSVGNSMNTEAFF. CDR3 coding DNA: TGTGCCAGCAGCGTAGGTAACAGCATGAACACTGAAGCTTTCTTT.

The rearrangement uses TRBV20-1 and TRBJ1-1; possibly TRBD1 for D (5 bases). V gave up 6 bases and J gave up 5 bases, with 16 bases separating them. From germline, CDR1 is DFQATT and CDR2 SNEGSKA (reference sequence). The CDR3 has 13 residues. The CDR3 reads CSAAQATRTEAFF. As DNA, the CDR3 is TGCAGTGCCGCACAGGCGACGAGGACTGAAGCTTTCTTT.

In its sample, this clonotype was seen a few times. The CDR3 DNA follows: TGTGCCAGCAGCTTAGCTGAGACAATGAACACTGAAGCTTTCTTT. As protein: CASSLAETMNTEAFF. The rearrangement joins TRBV7-9 to TRBJ1-1; D gene unclear. The ends were cut back, 0 bases at V and 0 bases at J, with 8 bases in the middle. Germline-derived CDR1 and CDR2 are SEHNR and FQNEAQ (reference sequence). CDR3 size: 15 residues.

This clonotype was seen more than once but under ten times. V gene TRBV11-2 combines with J gene TRBJ2-3; 10 bases match TRBD2. This CDR3 spans 14 amino acids. Germline V gene lookup returns CDR1 SGHAT and CDR2 FQNNGV. V shed 4 bases, J shed 6 bases, and the junction held 4 bases outside the gene matches. CDR3: CASSWLAGADTQYF. In nucleotides, the CDR3 is TGTGCCAGCAGCTGGCTAGCGGGGGCTGATACGCAGTATTTT.

The chain combines TRBV28 with TRBJ1-6; perhaps TRBD1 as D (5 bases). CDR1 and CDR2 from the germline V gene are MDHEN and SYDVKM. The CDR3 contains 14 residues. V gave up 8 bases and J gave up 0 bases, with 8 bases separating them. The chain's CDR3 is CASRDASYNSPLHF. In nucleotides, the CDR3 is TGTGCCAGCCGGGACGCCTCCTATAATTCACCCCTCCACTTT. Based on the CDR3 plus reference TRBV28 and TRBJ1-6, the full variable domain is DVKVTQSSRYLVKRTGEKVFLECVQDMDHENMFWYRQDPGLGLRLIYFSYDVKMKEKGDIPEGYSVSREKKERFSLILESASTNQTSMYLCASRDASYNSPLHFGNGTRLTVT.

This clonotype was seen repeatedly, ten times or more. The gene calls are TRBV10-3 and TRBJ2-3, with 11 bases fitting TRBD1. The CDR3 length is 15 residues. Unmatched junction bases numbered 3, after V lost 6 bases and J lost 1 base. Germline V lookup: CDR1 ENHRY, CDR2 SYGVKD. The CDR3 bases are TGTGCCATCAGCGAGGGACAGGGGGGCACAGATACGCAGTATTTT. Translated, it gives CAISEGQGGTDTQYF.

The rearrangement links TRBV2 to TRBJ1-5; possibly TRBD1 for D (5 bases). V was cut by 7 bases and J by 7 bases, with 17 bases left in between. The CDR3 has 14 amino acids. From germline, CDR1 is SNHLY and CDR2 FYNNEI. This CDR3 is CASKSMGGVQPQHF. The CDR3 DNA follows: TGTGCCAGCAAAAGCATGGGGGGTGTCCAGCCCCAGCATTTT.